This TCR beta chain was obtained from a study of cytotoxic CD8 clonotypes in ibrutinib-treated CLL. This clone is deemed medium-sized. Its cognate antigen is unknown. The germline V and J ends were trimmed by 2 bases and 3 bases, with 7 bases remaining between them. CDR3 size: 13 residues. In germline, CDR1 is ENHRY, CDR2 SYGVKD. Sequencing was performed with immunoSEQ multiplex PCR; in TCRdb, only in-frame clones are kept and a portion is missing. The data contain some 19,000 clones, approximately 81% of them singletons. Study-level findings and limits: Against age-matched healthy donors, baseline clonality ran higher and tracked circulating CD8+ T-cell counts. With treatment, public clonotypes, which were uncommon, either contracted or remained stable.

Specimen: PBMCs, collected before ibrutinib treatment. The V call is TRBV10-3, the J call TRBJ1-1, with D possibly TRBD1 on 6 matching bases. This receptor was identified in a human donor with chronic lymphocytic leukemia. The CDR3 region has the DNA TGTGCCATCAGTGAGGGGGGCCACACTGAAGCTTTCTTT. Translation gives CAISEGGHTEAFF.